Listed below are T cell receptor beta chains from one sample, sequenced in a study of T cells in Graves' hyperthyroidism and ophthalmopathy. TCRdb redid the calling of the multiplex PCR reads with MiXCR, one entry per CDR3 protein. The sample records around 340,000 distinct CDR3 sequences, about 15% being singletons. Sequences were obtained from blood. The source is a woman aged 25 to 39 with Graves' hyperthyroidism. CDR3s leave out the opening cysteine and the closing phenylalanine or tryptophan.

ASTTSGGAYEQY	TRBJ2-7	TRBV19
ATSTRRGPYNEQF	TRBJ2-1	TRBV12-3/TRBV12-4
ASSRASGRFYNEQF	TRBJ2-1	TRBV3-1
ASSLPPANYGYT	TRBJ1-2	TRBV11-2
ASSHQGKGVDEQY	TRBJ2-7	TRBV13
ASSQEGRVTDTQY	TRBJ2-3	TRBV3-1
SVAGQGGTNEKLF	TRBJ1-4	TRBV29-1
SAVGWSSYNEQF	TRBJ2-1	TRBV20-1
ASSLETGDEQY	TRBJ2-7	TRBV7-3
ASSQYTLGEKLF	TRBJ1-4	TRBV4-2
ASRPRARRGGLYEQF	TRBJ2-1	TRBV12-3/TRBV12-4
ATSRGEGTGGWRELF	TRBJ2-2	TRBV15
ASSSASGGEQF	TRBJ2-1	TRBV11-2
ASRGQGRRVGNTIY	TRBJ1-3	TRBV19
AISEKAGQGLGYEQY	TRBJ2-7	TRBV10-3